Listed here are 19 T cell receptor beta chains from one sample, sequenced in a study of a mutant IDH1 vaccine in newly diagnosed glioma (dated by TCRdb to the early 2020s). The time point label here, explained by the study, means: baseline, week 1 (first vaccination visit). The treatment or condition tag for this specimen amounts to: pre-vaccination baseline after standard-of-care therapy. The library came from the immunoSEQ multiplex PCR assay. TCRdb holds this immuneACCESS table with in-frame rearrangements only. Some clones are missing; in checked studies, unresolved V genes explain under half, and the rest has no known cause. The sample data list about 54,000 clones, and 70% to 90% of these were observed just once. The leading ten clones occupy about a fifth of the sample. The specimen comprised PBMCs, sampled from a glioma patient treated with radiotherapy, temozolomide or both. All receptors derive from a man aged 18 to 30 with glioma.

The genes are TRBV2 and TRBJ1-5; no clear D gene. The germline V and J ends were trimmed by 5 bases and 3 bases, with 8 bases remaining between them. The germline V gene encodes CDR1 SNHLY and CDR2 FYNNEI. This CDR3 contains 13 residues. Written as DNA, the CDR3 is TGTGCCAGCAGTACGGGGTACAATCAGCCCCAGCATTTT. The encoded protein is CASSTGYNQPQHF.

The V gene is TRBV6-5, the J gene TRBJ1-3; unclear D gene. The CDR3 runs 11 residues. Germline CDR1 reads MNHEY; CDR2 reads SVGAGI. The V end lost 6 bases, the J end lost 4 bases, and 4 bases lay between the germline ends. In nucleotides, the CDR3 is TGTGCCAGCAGGGAGGGAAACACCATATATTTT. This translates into CASREGNTIYF.

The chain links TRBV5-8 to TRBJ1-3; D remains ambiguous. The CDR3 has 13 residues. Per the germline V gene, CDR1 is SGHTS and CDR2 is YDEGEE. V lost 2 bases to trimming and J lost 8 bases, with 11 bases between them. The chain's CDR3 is CASSFTRGDTIYF. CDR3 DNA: TGTGCCAGCAGCTTCACACGGGGAGACACCATATATTTT.

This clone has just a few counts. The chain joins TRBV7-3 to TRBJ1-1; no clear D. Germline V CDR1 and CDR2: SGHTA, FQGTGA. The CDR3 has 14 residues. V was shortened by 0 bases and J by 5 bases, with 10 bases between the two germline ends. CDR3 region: CASSLTPGATEAFF. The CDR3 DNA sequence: TGTGCCAGCAGCTTAACCCCCGGCGCGACTGAAGCTTTCTTT. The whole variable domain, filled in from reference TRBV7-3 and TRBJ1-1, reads GAGVSQTPSNKVTEKGKYVELRCDPISGHTALYWYRQSLGQGPEFLIYFQGTGAADDSGLPNDRFFAVRPEGSVSTLKIQRTERGDSAVYLCASSLTPGATEAFFGQGTRLTVV.

For the CDR3, the DNA is TGTGCCTGCCCTAGAGGGGGATGGGGGTCTGGTGAAGCTTTCTTT. Translating it yields CACPRGGWGSGEAFF. The rearrangement joins TRBV30 to TRBJ1-1; D might be TRBD1 (6 bases). The CDR3 runs to 15 residues. With 6 bases removed from V and 7 bases from J, the gap between germline ends came to 24 bases. The germline gives CDR1 GTSNPN, CDR2 SVGIG (reference sequence).

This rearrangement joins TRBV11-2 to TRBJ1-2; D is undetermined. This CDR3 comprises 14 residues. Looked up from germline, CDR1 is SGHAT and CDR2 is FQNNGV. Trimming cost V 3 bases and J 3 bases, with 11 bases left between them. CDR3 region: CASSFGTEYYGYTF. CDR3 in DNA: TGTGCCAGCAGCTTTGGTACGGAATACTATGGCTACACCTTC. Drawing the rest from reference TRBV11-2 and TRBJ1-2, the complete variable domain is EAGVAQSPRYKIIEKRQSVAFWCNPISGHATLYWYQQILGQGPKLLIQFQNNGVVDDSQLPKDRFSAERLKGVDSTLKIQPAKLEDSAVYLCASSFGTEYYGYTFGSGTRLTVV.

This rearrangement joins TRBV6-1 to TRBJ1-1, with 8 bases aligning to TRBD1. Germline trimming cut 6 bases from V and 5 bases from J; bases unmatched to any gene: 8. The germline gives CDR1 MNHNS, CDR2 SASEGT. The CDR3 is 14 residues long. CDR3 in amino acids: CASSLDRGRTEAFF. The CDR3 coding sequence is TGTGCCAGCAGCCTTGACAGGGGAAGGACTGAAGCTTTCTTT.

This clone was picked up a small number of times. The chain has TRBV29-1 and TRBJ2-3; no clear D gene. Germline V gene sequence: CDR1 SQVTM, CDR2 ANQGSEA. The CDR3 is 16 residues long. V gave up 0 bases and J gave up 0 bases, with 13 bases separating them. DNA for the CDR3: TGCAGCGTTGAAGATCGGCAACGTTTAAGCACAGATACGCAGTATTTT. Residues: CSVEDRQRLSTDTQYF.

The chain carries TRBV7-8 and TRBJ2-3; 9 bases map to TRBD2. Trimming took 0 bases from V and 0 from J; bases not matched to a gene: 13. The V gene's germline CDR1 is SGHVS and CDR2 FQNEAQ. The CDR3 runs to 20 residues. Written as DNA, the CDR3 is TGTGCCAGCAGCTTAGCCGGATACCTGACTAGCGGTGCTAGCACAGATACGCAGTATTTT. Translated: CASSLAGYLTSGASTDTQYF.

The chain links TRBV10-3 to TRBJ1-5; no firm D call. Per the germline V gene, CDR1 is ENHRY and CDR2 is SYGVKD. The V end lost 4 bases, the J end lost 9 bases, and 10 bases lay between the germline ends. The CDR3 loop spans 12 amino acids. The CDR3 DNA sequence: TGTGCCATCAGTGTGCCCGGACGGCCCCAGCATTTT. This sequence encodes CAISVPGRPQHF.

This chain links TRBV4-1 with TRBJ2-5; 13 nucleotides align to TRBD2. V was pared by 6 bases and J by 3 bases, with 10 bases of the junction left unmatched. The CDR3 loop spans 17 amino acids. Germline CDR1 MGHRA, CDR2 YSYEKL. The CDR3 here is CASRGTSGAWGKETQYF. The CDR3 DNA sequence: TGCGCCAGCAGAGGGACTAGCGGGGCCTGGGGGAAAGAGACCCAGTACTTC.

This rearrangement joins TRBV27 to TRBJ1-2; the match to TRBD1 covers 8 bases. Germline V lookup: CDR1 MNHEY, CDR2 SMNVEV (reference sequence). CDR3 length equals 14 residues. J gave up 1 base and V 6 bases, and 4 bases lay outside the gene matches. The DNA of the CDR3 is TGTGCCAGCAGATATGACAGGGGTAACTATGGCTACACCTTC. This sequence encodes CASRYDRGNYGYTF.

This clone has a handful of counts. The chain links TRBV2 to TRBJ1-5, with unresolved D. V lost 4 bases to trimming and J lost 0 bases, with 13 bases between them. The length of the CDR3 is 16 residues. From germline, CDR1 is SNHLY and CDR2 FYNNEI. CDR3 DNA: TGTGCCAGCAGTGTAACCCGGCGAGATAGCAATCAGCCCCAGCATTTT. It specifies CASSVTRRDSNQPQHF.

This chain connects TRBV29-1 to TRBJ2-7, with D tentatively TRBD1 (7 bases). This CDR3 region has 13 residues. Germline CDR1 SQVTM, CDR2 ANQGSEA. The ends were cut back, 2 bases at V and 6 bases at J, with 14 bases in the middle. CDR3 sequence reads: CSVEPTGRGEQYF. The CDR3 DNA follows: TGCAGCGTTGAACCGACAGGGCGGGGCGAGCAGTACTTC.

In DNA form, the CDR3 reads TGCGCCAGCAGCCAAGATTGGATAGGGATGAACACTGAAGCTTTCTTT. Encoded protein: CASSQDWIGMNTEAFF. This chain connects TRBV4-3 to TRBJ1-1; D call uncertain. The CDR3 totals 16 residues. CDR1 LGHNA and CDR2 YSLEER come from the germline V gene. Trimming stripped 0 bases from V and 0 bases from J, with 11 bases between.

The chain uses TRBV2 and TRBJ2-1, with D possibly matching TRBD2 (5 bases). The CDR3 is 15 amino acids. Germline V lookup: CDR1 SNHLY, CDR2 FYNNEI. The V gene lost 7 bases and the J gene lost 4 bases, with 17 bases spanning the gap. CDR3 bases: TGTGCCAGCACCAGGACTCATGGAGGATACAATGAGCAGTTCTTC. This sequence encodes CASTRTHGGYNEQFF.

CDR3 loop: CASSLPESSYEQYF. The CDR3 coding sequence is TGTGCCAGCAGCTTACCGGAGAGCTCCTACGAGCAGTACTTC. V is TRBV7-9 and J is TRBJ2-7; D is unclear. CDR3 length: 14 amino acids. The V gene lost 2 bases and the J gene lost 0 bases, with 8 bases spanning the gap. Germline V gene data show CDR1 as SEHNR and CDR2 as FQNEAQ (reference sequence).

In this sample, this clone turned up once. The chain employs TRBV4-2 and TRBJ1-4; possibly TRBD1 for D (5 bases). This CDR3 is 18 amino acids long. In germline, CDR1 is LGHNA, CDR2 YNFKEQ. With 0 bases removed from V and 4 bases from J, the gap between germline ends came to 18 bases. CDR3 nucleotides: TGTGCCAGCAGCCAAGACTGGCAGGGTCCGGACTATAATGAAAAACTGTTTTTT. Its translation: CASSQDWQGPDYNEKLFF.

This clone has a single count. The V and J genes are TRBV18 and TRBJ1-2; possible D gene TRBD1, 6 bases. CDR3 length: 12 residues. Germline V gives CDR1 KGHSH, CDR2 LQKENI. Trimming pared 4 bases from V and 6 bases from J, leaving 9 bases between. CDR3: CASSQDRNGYTF. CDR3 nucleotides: TGTGCCAGCTCACAGGACAGAAATGGCTACACCTTC.